This is a list of T cell receptor beta chains from one sample in a study of shared clonotypes between healthy human individuals. The table came from immunoSEQ multiplex PCR; TCRdb's copy has only in-frame clones and leaves some out. The sample records fewer than 1.6 million clones, 98% being singletons. Sample: naive CD4+ T cells sorted from blood. These receptors were collected from a man aged 30 to 45 in good health. The CDR3 runs from the conserved cysteine through the conserved F or W. D genes are given only for firm matches. Size values are once, few and many counts, or a class for expanded clones, and some rows have none.

clone size	J gene	V gene	D gene	CDR3 DNA	CDR3 protein
-	TRBJ1-2	TRBV20-1	-	TGCAGTGCCAGCGATGGGATTGGCTACACCTTC	CSASDGIGYTF
-	TRBJ1-5	TRBV7-6	-	TGTGCCAGCAGCCCCATCAGGGAAGGGCCCCAGCATTTT	CASSPIREGPQHF
-	TRBJ1-4	TRBV18	-	TGTGCCAGCTCGGTCCTTCGGTCGAAGGGCTCAACTAATGAAAAACTGTTTTTT	CASSVLRSKGSTNEKLFF
-	TRBJ1-1	TRBV5-1	-	TGCGCCAGCAGCTTGACAGGGAGCGTGGAAGCTTTCTTT	CASSLTGSVEAFF
-	TRBJ1-4	TRBV7-9	-	TGTGCCAGCAGCCCCCGAGGTTCGGTTAATGAAAAACTGTTTTTT	CASSPRGSVNEKLFF
-	TRBJ2-1	TRBV6-5	-	TGTGCCAGCAGTTACGGCAGGACGGGTAATGAGCAGTTCTTC	CASSYGRTGNEQFF
-	TRBJ2-3	TRBV19	-	TGTGCCAGTAGTATGACCTATACGCAGTATTTT	CASSMTYTQYF
-	TRBJ2-2	TRBV9	-	TGTGCCAGCAGCGTAGGGGTCGGGCCCGGGGACGGGGAGCTGTTTTTT	CASSVGVGPGDGELFF
-	TRBJ2-1	TRBV14	TRBD2	TGTGCCAGCAGCCAAGAACTAGCGGGAGTATATGAGCAGTTCTTC	CASSQELAGVYEQFF
-	TRBJ2-7	TRBV6-5	TRBD1	TGTGCCAGCAGGCCGGGACAGGGATCCTACGAGCAGTACTTC	CASRPGQGSYEQYF
-	TRBJ1-4	TRBV5-4	TRBD1	TGTGCCAGCAGCCGACCGGGACAGGCCAATGAAAAACTGTTTTTT	CASSRPGQANEKLFF
-	TRBJ1-3	TRBV7-9	-	TGTGCCAGCAGCTTACAGGAGACCAACTTATATTTT	CASSLQETNLYF
-	TRBJ1-3	TRBV4-1	-	TGCGCCAGCAGCCAAGATAAGGCCGCTGCCTCTGGAAACACCATATATTTT	CASSQDKAAASGNTIYF
-	TRBJ2-2	TRBV19	-	TGTGCCGTCCTTGGACCCTCCGAGCTGTTTTTT	CAVLGPSELFF
-	TRBJ2-3	TRBV29-1	TRBD2	TGCAGCGTCGCCGGGACTAAAAACACAGATACGCAGTATTTT	CSVAGTKNTDTQYF
once	TRBJ2-7	TRBV5-4	TRBD1	TGTGCCAGCAGCTTGTCTCAGGGGGCTAGAGACTACGAGCAGTACTTC	CASSLSQGARDYEQYF
-	TRBJ1-2	TRBV5-1	-	TGCGCCAGCAGTGTCTCTCCGTTCCAGGACTATGGCTACACCTTC	CASSVSPFQDYGYTF
once	TRBJ2-7	TRBV11-2	TRBD2	TGTGCCAGCAGCTTAGGCCCAGCGGGAGCAATCCACGAGCAGTACTTC	CASSLGPAGAIHEQYF
-	TRBJ2-7	TRBV2	-	TGTGCCAGCAGGGTGATCTACGAGCAGTACTTC	CASRVIYEQYF
once	TRBJ2-1	TRBV18	-	TGTGCCAGCTCACCAACCGCCCGAGAGAAGTTCTTC	CASSPTAREKFF
-	TRBJ2-5	TRBV6-5	-	TGTGCCAGCAGTTCTAGAGAGACCCAGTACTTC	CASSSRETQYF
-	TRBJ2-1	TRBV5-1	TRBD1	TGCGCCAGCAGCTCCGGGACAGGGGTCTTCAATGAGCAGTTCTTC	CASSSGTGVFNEQFF
-	TRBJ2-1	TRBV5-4	TRBD2	TGTGCCAGCAGCTCCGGACTAGCGGGAGTCGGGTCCTACAATGAGCAGTTCTTC	CASSSGLAGVGSYNEQFF
-	TRBJ2-3	TRBV19	-	TGTGCCAGTGCGAGGGACACGGCCACAGATACGCAGTATTTT	CASARDTATDTQYF
-	TRBJ1-5	TRBV6-5	TRBD1	TGTGCCAGCAGTCGACAGGGGGGTCAGCCCCAGCATTTT	CASSRQGGQPQHF
-	TRBJ1-5	TRBV11-2	TRBD1	TGTGCCAGCAGCTTAGGGACAGGGAGGGAGCCCCAGCATTTT	CASSLGTGREPQHF
-	TRBJ2-3	TRBV7-2	-	TGTGCCAGCAGCTTACTCGGCACAGATACGCAGTATTTT	CASSLLGTDTQYF
-	TRBJ2-3	TRBV9	TRBD2	TGTGCCAGCAGCCCCGCCCCGGGTAGCGGGACTTATTCCACAGATACGCAGTATTTT	CASSPAPGSGTYSTDTQYF
-	TRBJ2-3	TRBV15	TRBD2	TGTGCCACCAGCACCCTAGGACTAGCGGGAGATACGCAGTATTTT	CATSTLGLAGDTQYF
-	TRBJ2-2	TRBV9	-	TGTGCCAGCAGCGTAGCGGCAGCGAACACCGGGGAGCTGTTTTTT	CASSVAAANTGELFF
once	TRBJ2-2	TRBV5-1	-	TGCGCCAGCAGCTTGGCCTCGGGACCTACCGGGGAGCTGTTTTTT	CASSLASGPTGELFF
-	TRBJ2-5	TRBV18	TRBD2	TGTGCCAGCTCACCACAAGTTCTAGCGGGAGGACAAGAGACCCAGTACTTC	CASSPQVLAGGQETQYF
-	TRBJ1-1	TRBV28	-	TGTGCCAGCAGTTTAGGCCGGCCCATGAACACTGAAGCTTTCTTT	CASSLGRPMNTEAFF
-	TRBJ2-2	TRBV2	-	TGTGCCAGCAGTGTAGGGTCCGGGGAGCTGTTTTTT	CASSVGSGELFF
-	TRBJ2-2	TRBV5-1	TRBD1	TGCGCCAGCAGACGGACAGGGGCTGTCACCGGGGAGCTGTTTTTT	CASRRTGAVTGELFF
-	TRBJ2-2	TRBV13	TRBD2	TGTGCCAGCAGCTTAGGAGCGGGAGGGCCCGGGGAGCTGTTTTTT	CASSLGAGGPGELFF
-	TRBJ2-1	TRBV28	TRBD2	TGTGCCAGCAGTCCTATACTAGCGGGAGGTCACAATGAGCAGTTCTTC	CASSPILAGGHNEQFF
-	TRBJ1-1	TRBV7-8	-	TGTGCCAGCAGCTACAGGGATTCGGGTGAAGCTTTCTTT	CASSYRDSGEAFF
-	TRBJ2-3	TRBV11-2	-	TGTGCCAGCAGCTTAGCTTCCGGGGCAGATACGCAGTATTTT	CASSLASGADTQYF
-	TRBJ2-1	TRBV10-3	TRBD2	TGTGCCATCGAAAGCGGGACCTACAATGAGCAGTTCTTC	CAIESGTYNEQFF
-	TRBJ2-2	TRBV28	TRBD2	TGTGCCAGCAGTTTATTACCTAGCGGGAGGGCCGGTGGCGGGGAGCTGTTTTTT	CASSLLPSGRAGGGELFF
-	TRBJ1-2	TRBV10-2	TRBD1	TGCGCCAGCAGTGATACAGGGGGCTATGGCTACACCTTC	CASSDTGGYGYTF
-	TRBJ2-7	TRBV9	TRBD2	TGTGCCAGCAGCGTAGAACCCGGGGCGGGAGGAATAGCGTACGAGCAGTACTTC	CASSVEPGAGGIAYEQYF
-	TRBJ2-2	TRBV18	TRBD1	TGTGCCAGCTCACCACCCCGGACAGGGGGCATCGGGGTTAACACCGGGGAGCTGTTTTTT	CASSPPRTGGIGVNTGELFF
-	TRBJ1-5	TRBV6-6	-	TGTGCCAGCAGTACCCAGGGAGGGGGAGCTCAGCCCCAGCATTTT	CASSTQGGGAQPQHF
-	TRBJ2-5	TRBV5-1	TRBD2	TGCGCCAGCAGCTTGTCCGGGACTAGCGAGGAGACCCAGTACTTC	CASSLSGTSEETQYF
once	TRBJ2-1	TRBV5-4	TRBD2	TGTGCCAGCAGCTTGGAGCTAGCGGGTGTCAATGAGCAGTTCTTC	CASSLELAGVNEQFF
-	TRBJ1-1	TRBV11-2	-	TGTGCCAGCAGCTTAGATCTAATCGGGATGGCTTTCTTT	CASSLDLIGMAFF
-	TRBJ2-3	TRBV4-1	-	TGCGCCAGCAGCCAAGTGAGGGTCAACACAGATACGCAGTATTTT	CASSQVRVNTDTQYF
-	TRBJ1-5	TRBV28	TRBD1	TGTGCCAGCAGAGTCGGGACAGGGGTTGATCAGCCCCAGCATTTT	CASRVGTGVDQPQHF
-	TRBJ2-7	TRBV10-1	-	TGCGCCAGCAGTGAGAAGCCCCTTGGTCCCTACGAGCAGTACTTC	CASSEKPLGPYEQYF